This T cell receptor beta chain was profiled in a study of T-cell reconstitution after alpha-beta-depleted transplantation in children. This clonotype has at least ten counts. This sample's TCRbeta library carried unique molecular identifier barcodes. TCRdb processed the PCR reads anew with MiXCR; each CDR3 protein has one entry. Among about 110,000 distinct CDR3 sequences listed, 5.5% to 6.5% were seen once. V was pared by 4 bases and J by 5 bases, with 14 bases between. CDR3 length: 14 amino acids. CDR1 is LGHNA, CDR2 YSLEER, per germline. The genes are TRBV4-3 and TRBJ1-1; TRBD1 might be the D (6 bases). The source of this sequence is a male patient aged 2 to 10 who had a stem cell transplant for acute lymphoblastic leukemia, so the T cells may come from the graft donor. The specimen comprised PBMCs, mostly from graft donor cells, sampled 360 days after TCRalphabeta/CD19-depleted stem cell transplant. CDR3 sequence (DNA): TGCGCCAGCAGCCCGCGGGGGGGGGCAACTGAAGCTTTCTTT. Protein: CASSPRGGATEAFF.